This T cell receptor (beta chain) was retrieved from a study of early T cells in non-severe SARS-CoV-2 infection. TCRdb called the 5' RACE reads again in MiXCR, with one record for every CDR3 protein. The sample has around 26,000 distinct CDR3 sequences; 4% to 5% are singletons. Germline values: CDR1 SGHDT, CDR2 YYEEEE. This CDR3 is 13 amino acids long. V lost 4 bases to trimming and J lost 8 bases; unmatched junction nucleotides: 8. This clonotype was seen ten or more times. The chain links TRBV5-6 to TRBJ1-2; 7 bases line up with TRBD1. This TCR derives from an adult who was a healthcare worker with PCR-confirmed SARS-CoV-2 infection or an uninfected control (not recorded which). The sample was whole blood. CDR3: CASSHYRGEGYTF. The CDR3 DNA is TGTGCCAGCAGCCATTACAGGGGAGAAGGCTACACCTTC.